This T cell receptor (beta chain) was captured by sequencing in a study of T cell responses to AZD1222 COVID-19 vaccine. Study-level results: Repertoire sampling occurred only after the peak T cell response. Close to half of spike-specific TCRs reportedly recognize unmutated variant regions. When two AZD1222 doses had been given, Spike-specific TCR breadth and depth rose. Most donors were white British, females outnumbered males, and clonal diversity was possibly underestimated.

CDR3 length: 13 amino acids. The germline V gene has CDR1 LNHDA and CDR2 SQIVND (reference sequence). Trimming removed 7 bases from V and 6 bases from J, with 15 bases in between. Libraries were prepared by immunoSEQ multiplex PCR; TCRdb keeps only in-frame clonotypes and omits some of them. The sample holds around 130,000 clones, 90% to 95% seen once. Worth noting for this clone: Its antigen is as yet unknown.

This specimen consisted of peripheral blood, obtained on day 0 of AZD1222 vaccination. This rearrangement joins TRBV19 to TRBJ1-1; unclear D gene. This sequence was found in an adult in good health. CDR3 residues: CASISPSWSEAFF. CDR3 coding DNA: TGTGCCAGTATATCCCCTAGTTGGTCTGAAGCTTTCTTT.